A selection of T cell receptor beta chains follows, all from one sample in a study of chemoradiotherapy in HPV16-positive cancers. Sequencing was performed with immunoSEQ multiplex PCR; in TCRdb, only in-frame clones are kept and a portion is missing. Counted here are approximately 27,000 clones, around four fifths occurring once; the ten biggest clones make up less than 6.5%. The sequencing here drew on blood, taken from a patient who underwent chemoradiotherapy. All receptors derive from a human donor with HPV-associated anogenital cancer. Each CDR3 is given with its conserved first and last residue. The D gene is left open where the match is weak. Clone size is not always given. Where it is, it says once, few, many or a class for expanded clones.

clone_size	v_call	j_call	d_call	cdr3_aa	cdr3_nt
-	TRBV7-9	TRBJ1-1	TRBD1	CASSSPGGAGTEAFF	TGTGCCAGCAGCTCCCCAGGGGGTGCGGGCACTGAAGCTTTCTTT
few	TRBV9	TRBJ2-7	TRBD1	CASSVGGTGGWGGPYEQYF	TGTGCCAGCAGCGTAGGGGGGACAGGGGGCTGGGGCGGTCCGTACGAGCAGTACTTC
few	TRBV5-5	TRBJ2-2	-	CASSIIGAATGELFF	TGTGCCAGCAGCATCATCGGGGCGGCCACCGGGGAGCTGTTTTTT
-	TRBV9	TRBJ2-5	TRBD2	CASSPRGGRPETQYF	TGTGCCAGCAGCCCCCGGGGGGGGCGCCCAGAGACCCAGTACTTC
once	TRBV27	TRBJ2-1	-	CASSSALPGNEQFF	TGTGCCAGCAGTTCGGCGCTTCCGGGCAATGAGCAGTTCTTC
few	TRBV5-1	TRBJ1-1	TRBD1	CASSSGQGAYGTEAFF	TGCGCCAGCAGCTCGGGACAGGGCGCATATGGCACTGAAGCTTTCTTT
-	TRBV7-6	TRBJ2-5	-	CASSLDPGAQETQYF	TGTGCCAGCAGCTTAGATCCGGGGGCCCAAGAGACCCAGTACTTC
few	TRBV30	TRBJ1-6	TRBD1	CAWSVAGGNSPLHF	TGTGCCTGGAGTGTAGCAGGGGGGAATTCACCCCTCCACTTT
-	TRBV5-8	TRBJ1-2	-	CASSLDRAAYGYTF	TGTGCCAGCAGCTTGGACAGGGCAGCCTATGGCTACACCTTC
-	TRBV11-2	TRBJ1-1	-	CASRKTGNTEAFF	TGTGCCAGCAGAAAGACGGGGAACACTGAAGCTTTCTTT
-	TRBV5-1	TRBJ2-5	TRBD1	CASSSISTGRQETQYF	TGCGCCAGCAGCTCCATCTCGACAGGGAGACAAGAGACCCAGTACTTC
-	TRBV14	TRBJ2-3	-	CASSQGSSPDTQYF	TGTGCCAGCAGCCAAGGGTCTAGTCCCGATACGCAGTATTTT
-	TRBV11-2	TRBJ2-3	-	CASSLTQGYYTDTQYF	TGTGCCAGCAGCTTAACGCAGGGATATTACACAGATACGCAGTATTTT
-	TRBV2	TRBJ2-5	TRBD1	CASRTTGPQETQYF	TGTGCCAGCAGGACGACAGGGCCCCAAGAGACCCAGTACTTC
-	TRBV30	TRBJ2-1	TRBD2	CAWSVLGLAGGPIVNEQFF	TGTGCCTGGAGTGTACTTGGACTAGCGGGGGGGCCTATCGTGAATGAGCAGTTCTTC
-	TRBV5-1	TRBJ2-7	-	CASSLDGQTYEQYF	TGCGCCAGCAGCTTGGATGGGCAGACCTACGAGCAGTACTTC
-	TRBV5-5	TRBJ2-3	TRBD2	CASSQGTSGGPDTQYF	TGTGCCAGCAGCCAAGGGACTAGCGGGGGGCCAGATACGCAGTATTTT
-	TRBV7-2	TRBJ1-1	-	CASSLAHGSNTEAFF	TGTGCCAGCAGCTTAGCACATGGATCGAACACTGAAGCTTTCTTT
-	TRBV19	TRBJ1-4	TRBD1	CASSRDRGGDNEKLFF	TGTGCCAGTAGCCGGGACAGGGGAGGGGATAATGAAAAACTGTTTTTT
-	TRBV19	TRBJ1-2	TRBD1	CASSFILTGGEIYGYTF	TGTGCCAGTAGTTTCATTTTGACAGGGGGCGAAATCTATGGCTACACCTTC
-	TRBV5-1	TRBJ2-5	TRBD2	CASSSRALAVQETQYF	TGCGCCAGCAGCTCTCGCGCGCTAGCGGTCCAAGAGACCCAGTACTTC
-	TRBV5-1	TRBJ1-2	-	CASSLVDQGPSLYGYTF	TGCGCCAGCAGCTTGGTTGATCAGGGACCGAGTCTCTATGGCTACACCTTC
-	TRBV6-1	TRBJ1-5	TRBD1	CASSADRGTAWPQHF	TGTGCCAGCAGTGCCGACAGGGGCACTGCCTGGCCCCAGCATTTT
-	TRBV19	TRBJ2-3	TRBD2	CASSSPGLAGGTSTDTQYF	TGTGCCAGTAGTAGTCCGGGACTAGCGGGGGGGACTAGCACAGATACGCAGTATTTT
-	TRBV2	TRBJ1-2	TRBD1	CASSVGQGARGYTF	TGTGCCAGCAGTGTGGGACAGGGGGCGCGTGGCTACACCTTC
-	TRBV7-2	TRBJ1-5	-	CASSLEGHSNQPQHF	TGTGCCAGCAGCTTAGAGGGGCATAGCAATCAGCCCCAGCATTTT
-	TRBV19	TRBJ2-4	TRBD1	CASSPTAQGRQNIQYF	TGTGCCAGTAGTCCCACCGCACAGGGGCGCCAAAACATTCAGTACTTC
-	TRBV30	TRBJ1-2	-	CAWRKSRDGYTF	TGTGCCTGGAGAAAGAGCAGAGATGGCTACACCTTC
-	TRBV5-4	TRBJ1-3	-	CASSLGQGNTIYF	TGTGCCAGCAGCTTGGGGCAGGGAAACACCATATATTTT
-	TRBV27	TRBJ1-6	-	CASMRGVTYNSPLHF	TGTGCCAGCATGCGGGGAGTTACCTATAATTCACCCCTCCACTTT
-	TRBV5-1	TRBJ2-2	TRBD2	CASTPSGSNTGELFF	TGCGCCAGCACCCCTAGCGGATCGAACACCGGGGAGCTGTTTTTT
once	TRBV6-6	TRBJ1-2	TRBD1	CASRRTGENYGYTF	TGTGCCAGCAGAAGGACAGGGGAGAACTATGGCTACACCTTC
few	TRBV9	TRBJ1-2	-	CASSVSPGPLYGYTF	TGTGCCAGCAGCGTAAGCCCAGGGCCCCTCTATGGCTACACCTTC
few	TRBV25-1	TRBJ1-5	-	CASSEGGVGNQPQHF	TGTGCCAGCAGTGAAGGAGGGGTAGGCAATCAGCCCCAGCATTTT
-	TRBV9	TRBJ1-1	TRBD1	CASSVDRTGVEAFF	TGTGCCAGCAGCGTAGACAGGACAGGGGTCGAAGCTTTCTTT